These 18 T cell receptor beta chains share one sample of origin, sequenced in a study of spatial heterogeneity in lung cancer. TCRdb used MiXCR to reprocess the 5' RACE reads, holding one entry per CDR3 protein. The sample yields roughly 11,000 distinct CDR3 sequences, nearly 4% seen once. The time point was: sample taken at primary tumor resection. Frozen PBMC, nontumor lung or tumor provided whole RNA, which was sequenced unsorted. This specimen was normal lung tissue next to the tumor, taken at surgery. Receptor source: a male donor with early-stage non-small cell lung cancer.

This clonotype has ten or more counts. This beta chain represents an off-target read in a library built for alpha chains; its size is of limited meaning. The chain joins TRBV7-8 to TRBJ2-1, with 8 bases fitting TRBD2. CDR3 length: 19 residues. Germline assignment: CDR1 SGHVS and CDR2 FQNEAQ. With V trimmed by 5 bases and J by 7 bases, 22 bases remained unmatched. DNA for the CDR3: TGTGCCAGCAGCCTTCGGGGGGGCTCGGGCAGCGCCCTAAAAAATGAGCAGTTCTTC. Translated, it gives CASSLRGGSGSALKNEQFF. The whole variable domain, remainder taken from reference TRBV7-8 and TRBJ2-1, is GAGVSQSPRYKVAKRGQDVALRCDPISGHVSLFWYQQALGQGPEFLTYFQNEAQLDKSGLPSDRFFAERPEGSVSTLKIQRTQQEDSAVYLCASSLRGGSGSALKNEQFFGPGTRLTVL.

This clonotype was observed at least ten times. Being off target in a library aimed at alpha chains, this beta chain has a size of little meaning. This chain uses TRBV4-2 with TRBJ1-1; D ambiguous. Germline CDR1 is LGHNA and CDR2 is YNFKEQ. The V gene lost 0 bases and the J gene lost 0 bases, with 11 bases spanning the gap. The CDR3 totals 16 residues. This CDR3 is CASSQDPGPMNTEAFF. In DNA form, the CDR3 reads TGTGCCAGCAGCCAAGATCCAGGACCGATGAACACTGAAGCTTTCTTT.

This clonotype was observed many times. In a library made to pick up alpha chains, this beta chain is a stray read with a size that means little. This sequence joins TRBV7-2 and TRBJ2-2, with 7 bases lining up with TRBD2. The germline V gene has CDR1 SGHTA and CDR2 FQGNSA. The CDR3 consists of 12 residues. V lost 11 bases and J lost 4; bases outside the gene matches: 4. The CDR3 sequence is CALKRGTGELFF. As DNA, the CDR3 is TGTGCCTTAAAGCGGGGCACCGGGGAGCTGTTTTTT.

This clonotype has a count of ten or more. A library made for alpha chains picked up this beta chain off target, so its size means little. The chain recombines TRBV6-2 or TRBV6-3 with TRBJ1-5, with 10 bases fitting TRBD1. The CDR3 is made up of 13 amino acids. Germline CDR1 reads MNHEY; CDR2 reads SVGEGT. Trimming at V came to 10 bases and at J to 6 bases, leaving 6 bases not matched to a gene. The DNA of the CDR3 is TGTGCCATCCGACAGGGGGCGAGTCAGCCCCAGCATTTT. Residues: CAIRQGASQPQHF.

This clonotype was seen repeatedly, ten times or more. The library was designed around alpha chains, so this beta chain is a stray read whose abundance carries little weight. V and J are TRBV10-3 and TRBJ1-5, with 7 nucleotides matching TRBD1. The length of the CDR3 is 15 residues. J lost 5 bases, V lost 1 base, and 5 bases had no gene match. In germline, CDR1 is ENHRY, CDR2 SYGVKD. The CDR3 sequence: CAISEFEGGDQPQHF. CDR3 in DNA: TGTGCCATCAGTGAGTTTGAAGGGGGCGATCAGCCCCAGCATTTT.

This clonotype was picked up many times. Found in a library prepared for alpha chains, this beta chain is an off-target read, and its abundance has little meaning. The rearrangement links TRBV6-6 to TRBJ2-1, with 11 bases fitting TRBD2. V was clipped by 5 bases and J by 1 base; unmatched bases: 13. The germline CDR1 and CDR2 sequences are MNHNY and SVGAGI (reference sequence). This CDR3 contains 19 residues. The CDR3 bases are TGTGCCAGCAGTACTCCTTTCAGTAGCGGGGGGGGATCCTACAATGAGCAGTTCTTC. Protein sequence: CASSTPFSSGGGSYNEQFF.

This clonotype was found many times. With the library built for alpha chains, this beta chain is off target and its frequency is not meaningful. This chain links TRBV20-1 with TRBJ1-5, with D tentatively TRBD1 (6 bases). Trimming pared 5 bases from V and 3 bases from J, leaving 17 bases between. CDR1 and CDR2 from the germline V gene are DFQATT and SNEGSKA (reference sequence). The CDR3 is 15 amino acids. The CDR3 DNA sequence: TGCAGTGCTCAACCTCCGGGACACCACAATCAGCCCCAGCATTTT. Amino acids: CSAQPPGHHNQPQHF.

This clonotype was recorded at least ten times. Because this beta chain is a stray read in a library intended to capture alpha chains, its abundance should not be given much weight. The gene calls are TRBV7-2 and TRBJ1-5; TRBD1 aligns across 8 bases. This CDR3 has 15 residues. The germline V gene encodes CDR1 SGHTA and CDR2 FQGNSA. The trim removed 1 base at V and 7 bases at J, leaving 6 bases unmatched. The CDR3 nucleotides are TGTGCCAGCAGCTTAGGCAGGGGGCTCGGGCAGCCCCAGCATTTT. Translated: CASSLGRGLGQPQHF.

This clonotype ranks as medium-sized. This beta chain appears as a stray read in a library generated for alpha chains; its size is not informative. The V call is TRBV10-3, the J call TRBJ1-1, with TRBD1 identical over 9 bases. Germline CDR1 ENHRY, CDR2 SYGVKD. Trimming removed 5 bases from V and 1 base from J; junction bases left unmatched: 14. The CDR3 has 18 residues. CDR3 in amino acids: CAISYGGDREGENTEAFF. The CDR3, as DNA: TGTGCCATCAGTTACGGCGGGGACAGGGAGGGAGAGAACACTGAAGCTTTCTTT.

This clonotype was seen ten or more times. A library made for alpha chains picked up this beta chain off target, so its size means little. V is TRBV7-9 and J is TRBJ2-3; D assignment may be TRBD1 or TRBD2 (5 bases each). Germline CDR1 SEHNR, CDR2 FQNEAQ (reference sequence). This CDR3 has 14 amino acids. The V end was cut by 2 bases, the J end by 1 base, with 7 bases between. For the CDR3, the DNA is TGTGCCAGCAGCTTACAGGGACGCACAGATACGCAGTATTTT. As protein: CASSLQGRTDTQYF.

Worth noting for this clonotype: This beta chain is a stray sequence in a library constructed for alpha chains; its clone size is not meaningful. The V gene is TRBV4-2, the J gene TRBJ2-4; D is uncertain. V lost 0 bases and J 3 bases, leaving 6 bases between the germline ends. From germline, CDR1 is LGHNA and CDR2 YNFKEQ. This CDR3 comprises 14 residues. CDR3 in DNA: TGTGCCAGCAGCCAAGAATGGGGCAAAAACATTCAGTACTTC. It is translated as CASSQEWGKNIQYF.

Worth noting for this clonotype: With the library built for alpha chains, this beta chain is off target and its frequency is not meaningful. This chain joins TRBV6-2 or TRBV6-3 and TRBJ1-1, with D maybe TRBD1 (6 bases). Germline assignment: CDR1 MNHEY and CDR2 SVGEGT. Trimming took off 5 bases at V and 4 bases at J, with 26 bases between the two ends. The CDR3 is 18 amino acids. The CDR3, as DNA: TGTGCCAGCAGTCACACCTCGGACAGCTATATCCGTGGCACTGAAGCTTTCTTT. This encodes CASSHTSDSYIRGTEAFF.

This clonotype is classed as medium-sized. This beta chain represents an off-target read in a library built for alpha chains; its size is of limited meaning. CDR3 nucleotide sequence: TGCAGCGTCTACGACGCTCCGACAGGGACCTCCTACGAGCAGTACTTC. The encoded protein is CSVYDAPTGTSYEQYF. The chain recombines TRBV29-1 with TRBJ2-7; the match to TRBD1 covers 7 bases. With 6 bases clipped from V and 0 bases from J, the junction kept 14 bases outside the gene matches. Germline CDR1 reads SQVTM; CDR2 reads ANQGSEA. This CDR3 has 16 residues.

This clonotype has at least ten counts. This beta chain came through as a stray read in a library set up for alpha chains, and its size says little. The J gene is TRBJ2-2, the V gene TRBV18, with 8 bases identical to TRBD1. V lost 8 bases, J lost 3 bases, and 5 bases stayed unmatched. This CDR3 has 14 amino acids. Germline-derived CDR1 and CDR2 are KGHSH and LQKENI. CDR3 region: CASDRGLDTGELFF. The CDR3 region has the DNA TGTGCCAGCGACAGGGGCTTGGACACCGGGGAGCTGTTTTTT.

This clonotype was observed many times. This beta chain is a stray read from a library made for alpha chains; its abundance is not meaningful. The genes are TRBV12-3 or TRBV12-4 and TRBJ2-1, with D hard to call. The CDR3 spans 15 residues. The V end was cut by 0 bases, the J end by 2 bases, with 8 bases between. The CDR3 DNA reads as TGTGCCAGCAGTTTAGCGGGAATCGCCTACAATGAGCAGTTCTTC. Its protein product is CASSLAGIAYNEQFF.

A remark on this clonotype: A library made for alpha chains picked up this beta chain off target, so its size means little. The CDR3 spells CASSKGKPGEAQYF. The CDR3 coding sequence is TGTGCCAGCAGCAAAGGGAAACCGGGGGAGGCCCAGTACTTC. The chain links TRBV21-1 to TRBJ2-5; TRBD1 was called by the table and not checked on the DNA. TRBV21-1 is annotated as a pseudogene. This CDR3 has 14 amino acids.

This clonotype was recorded many times. This beta chain turned up in a library designed for alpha chains; as an off-target read, its abundance says little. V gene TRBV12-3 or TRBV12-4 combines with J gene TRBJ1-5; perhaps TRBD1 as D (5 bases). This CDR3 comprises 14 residues. V dropped 6 bases and J dropped 1 base, with 10 bases sitting between them. CDR3 protein: CASRGDVSNQPQHF. The CDR3 bases are TGTGCCAGCAGGGGGGACGTAAGCAATCAGCCCCAGCATTTT.

This clonotype was picked up many times. This beta chain lies outside the target of a library built for alpha chains; its clone size means little. The chain links TRBV28 to TRBJ2-4; no definite D call. The CDR3 spans 16 residues. Trimming shortened V by 6 bases and J by 0 bases, and 15 bases separated the two germline ends. CDR1 and CDR2 (germline): MDHEN, SYDVKM. The CDR3 DNA follows: TGTGCCAGCAGCCGGATGGGGTATCTAGCCAAAAACATTCAGTACTTC. Amino acid sequence: CASSRMGYLAKNIQYF.